These T cell receptor beta chains were read from a single sample in a study of blood T cell repertoires in COVID-19. Profiled with immunoSEQ multiplex PCR; TCRdb holds only in-frame clones, not every one. The data contain 160,000 or so clones, 75% to 90% of them singletons. The sequencing input was peripheral blood. The receptors come from a woman aged 35 to 49 with acute or convalescent COVID-19. The CDR3 runs from the conserved cysteine through the conserved F or W. Fields, in order: D gene, V gene, J gene, clone size, CDR3 protein, CDR3 DNA. D genes are given only for firm matches. Clone size is stated in some rows and not others, as once, few, many or a class when expanded.

d_gene: TRBD1; v_gene: TRBV9; j_gene: TRBJ1-1; abundance: once; CDR3aa: CASSVGTGLEAFF; CDR3nt: TGTGCCAGCAGCGTGGGGACAGGGCTTGAAGCTTTCTTT
d_gene: TRBD1; v_gene: TRBV10-1; j_gene: TRBJ1-4; abundance: .; CDR3aa: CASSDTGVKGTNEKLFF; CDR3nt: TGCGCCAGCAGTGATACAGGGGTGAAGGGGACTAATGAAAAACTGTTTTTT
d_gene: TRBD1; v_gene: TRBV7-3; j_gene: TRBJ2-2; abundance: .; CDR3aa: CASSAIGTGKAGELFF; CDR3nt: TGTGCCAGCAGCGCTATCGGGACAGGGAAGGCCGGGGAGCTGTTTTTT
d_gene: .; v_gene: TRBV5-1; j_gene: TRBJ1-2; abundance: .; CDR3aa: CASSPVSELYGYTF; CDR3nt: TGCGCCAGCAGCCCCGTTAGCGAACTCTATGGCTACACCTTC
d_gene: .; v_gene: TRBV28; j_gene: TRBJ1-6; abundance: .; CDR3aa: CASSLGVGGSPLHF; CDR3nt: TGTGCCAGCAGTTTAGGGGTTGGAGGTTCACCCCTCCACTTT
d_gene: .; v_gene: TRBV6-5; j_gene: TRBJ2-5; abundance: .; CDR3aa: CASSYRITQETQYF; CDR3nt: TGTGCCAGCAGTTACAGAATCACTCAAGAGACCCAGTACTTC
d_gene: TRBD2; v_gene: TRBV7-6; j_gene: TRBJ2-3; abundance: .; CDR3aa: CASSLVGTSGTDTQYF; CDR3nt: TGTGCCAGCAGCTTAGTCGGGACTAGCGGCACAGATACGCAGTATTTT
d_gene: .; v_gene: TRBV10-1; j_gene: TRBJ2-3; abundance: .; CDR3aa: CASSGGGRDTQYF; CDR3nt: TGCGCCAGCAGTGGAGGGGGTCGGGATACGCAGTATTTT
d_gene: TRBD1; v_gene: TRBV6-4; j_gene: TRBJ1-5; abundance: .; CDR3aa: CASSVDRDQPQHF; CDR3nt: TGTGCCAGCAGTGTTGACAGGGATCAGCCCCAGCATTTT
d_gene: TRBD1; v_gene: TRBV7-2; j_gene: TRBJ2-1; abundance: .; CDR3aa: CASSLTGTGSNEQFF; CDR3nt: TGTGCCAGCAGCTTGACCGGGACAGGGTCAAATGAGCAGTTCTTC
d_gene: .; v_gene: TRBV10-1; j_gene: TRBJ2-7; abundance: .; CDR3aa: CASSDGAEQYF; CDR3nt: TGCGCCAGCAGTGATGGGGCCGAGCAGTACTTC
d_gene: TRBD1; v_gene: TRBV28; j_gene: TRBJ2-7; abundance: .; CDR3aa: CASSPRTGEDEQYF; CDR3nt: TGTGCCAGCAGTCCACGGACAGGGGAGGACGAGCAGTACTTC
d_gene: .; v_gene: TRBV29-1; j_gene: TRBJ2-2; abundance: .; CDR3aa: CSHLAPGSTGELFF; CDR3nt: TGCAGCCACTTAGCCCCGGGGAGCACCGGGGAGCTGTTTTTT
d_gene: .; v_gene: TRBV28; j_gene: TRBJ1-3; abundance: .; CDR3aa: CASSPPLRSGNTIYF; CDR3nt: TGTGCCAGCAGTCCCCCTCTGCGCTCTGGAAACACCATATATTTT
d_gene: TRBD2; v_gene: TRBV11-2; j_gene: TRBJ2-1; abundance: .; CDR3aa: CASSFLSAGGDNEQFF; CDR3nt: TGTGCCAGCAGCTTTCTGTCGGCCGGGGGGGACAATGAGCAGTTCTTC
d_gene: .; v_gene: TRBV7-2; j_gene: TRBJ1-1; abundance: .; CDR3aa: CASSAAGTLNTEAFF; CDR3nt: TGTGCCAGCAGCGCTGCCGGGACACTGAACACTGAAGCTTTCTTT
d_gene: TRBD1; v_gene: TRBV7-3; j_gene: TRBJ1-6; abundance: few; CDR3aa: CASSKDRAVNSPLHF; CDR3nt: TGTGCCAGCAGCAAAGACAGGGCGGTAAATTCACCCCTCCACTTT
d_gene: .; v_gene: TRBV25-1; j_gene: TRBJ2-3; abundance: once; CDR3aa: CASSEVASELTDTQYF; CDR3nt: TGTGCCAGCAGTGAAGTAGCTAGCGAACTCACAGATACGCAGTATTTT
d_gene: .; v_gene: TRBV15; j_gene: TRBJ1-5; abundance: .; CDR3aa: CATTQGLVQPQHF; CDR3nt: TGTGCCACCACCCAGGGGTTAGTTCAGCCCCAGCATTTT
d_gene: TRBD1; v_gene: TRBV5-1; j_gene: TRBJ1-2; abundance: .; CDR3aa: CASSSKSGTGGLYYGYTF; CDR3nt: TGCGCCAGCAGCTCAAAGTCCGGGACAGGAGGGCTTTATTATGGCTACACCTTC
d_gene: TRBD1; v_gene: TRBV19; j_gene: TRBJ2-7; abundance: .; CDR3aa: CASSIGVYGTGRSYEQYF; CDR3nt: TGTGCCAGTAGTATAGGGGTCTATGGGACAGGGCGTTCCTACGAGCAGTACTTC
d_gene: TRBD2; v_gene: TRBV2; j_gene: TRBJ2-7; abundance: .; CDR3aa: CATGTSGSSEQYF; CDR3nt: TGTGCCACGGGGACTAGCGGGAGTTCCGAGCAGTACTTC
d_gene: TRBD1; v_gene: TRBV18; j_gene: TRBJ2-7; abundance: .; CDR3aa: CASSSGTGGSYEQYF; CDR3nt: TGTGCCAGCTCATCCGGGACAGGGGGCTCCTACGAGCAGTACTTC
d_gene: TRBD1; v_gene: TRBV6-4; j_gene: TRBJ1-6; abundance: .; CDR3aa: CASSANRGPNSPLHF; CDR3nt: TGTGCCAGCAGTGCTAACAGGGGGCCGAATTCACCCCTCCACTTT
d_gene: .; v_gene: TRBV19; j_gene: TRBJ1-1; abundance: .; CDR3aa: CASSIDRVMNTEAFF; CDR3nt: TGTGCCAGTAGTATTGACAGAGTAATGAACACTGAAGCTTTCTTT
d_gene: TRBD2; v_gene: TRBV3-1/TRBV3-2; j_gene: TRBJ2-1; abundance: .; CDR3aa: CASSQGWSGAAYNEQFF; CDR3nt: TGTGCCAGCAGCCAAGGATGGAGCGGGGCCGCCTACAATGAGCAGTTCTTC
d_gene: TRBD2; v_gene: TRBV7-3; j_gene: TRBJ2-1; abundance: .; CDR3aa: CASSLGAGLADNEQFF; CDR3nt: TGTGCCAGCAGCTTAGGCGCAGGACTAGCCGACAATGAGCAGTTCTTC
d_gene: TRBD2; v_gene: TRBV11-3; j_gene: TRBJ2-7; abundance: .; CDR3aa: CASSPPGLAGTNEQYF; CDR3nt: TGTGCCAGCAGCCCTCCGGGACTAGCGGGAACAAACGAGCAGTACTTC
d_gene: .; v_gene: TRBV5-1; j_gene: TRBJ2-7; abundance: few; CDR3aa: CASSLGGQQYEQYF; CDR3nt: TGCGCCAGCAGCTTGGGGGGACAACAATACGAGCAGTACTTC
d_gene: .; v_gene: TRBV3-1/TRBV3-2; j_gene: TRBJ1-6; abundance: .; CDR3aa: CASSWGGDSPLHF; CDR3nt: TGTGCCAGCAGCTGGGGAGGGGACTCACCCCTCCACTTT
d_gene: TRBD1; v_gene: TRBV5-1; j_gene: TRBJ1-2; abundance: .; CDR3aa: CASSLNPTGSNYGYTF; CDR3nt: TGCGCCAGCAGCTTGAATCCGACAGGGAGTAACTATGGCTACACCTTC
d_gene: .; v_gene: TRBV28; j_gene: TRBJ2-5; abundance: .; CDR3aa: CASMVGGLKETQYF; CDR3nt: TGTGCCAGCATGGTCGGAGGGTTGAAAGAGACCCAGTACTTC
d_gene: TRBD2; v_gene: TRBV30; j_gene: TRBJ2-7; abundance: .; CDR3aa: CAWSSGGIFYEQYF; CDR3nt: TGTGCCTGGAGCTCGGGGGGAATCTTTTACGAGCAGTACTTC
d_gene: TRBD1; v_gene: TRBV28; j_gene: TRBJ1-6; abundance: .; CDR3aa: CASRTGGAYNSPLHF; CDR3nt: TGTGCCAGCAGGACAGGGGGCGCGTATAATTCACCCCTCCACTTT
d_gene: .; v_gene: TRBV29-1; j_gene: TRBJ1-1; abundance: .; CDR3aa: CSVVYSGNTEAFF; CDR3nt: TGCAGCGTTGTTTACTCGGGGAACACTGAAGCTTTCTTT
d_gene: .; v_gene: TRBV7-9; j_gene: TRBJ2-1; abundance: .; CDR3aa: CASSLGGTSSSYNEQFF; CDR3nt: TGTGCCAGCAGCTTAGGCGGGACGTCGAGCTCCTACAATGAGCAGTTCTTC
d_gene: TRBD1; v_gene: TRBV5-1; j_gene: TRBJ2-1; abundance: .; CDR3aa: CASSPDRAYNEQFF; CDR3nt: TGCGCCAGCAGCCCGGACAGGGCCTACAATGAGCAGTTCTTC
d_gene: .; v_gene: TRBV6-4; j_gene: TRBJ2-7; abundance: .; CDR3aa: CASSERAAPSYEQYF; CDR3nt: TGTGCCAGCAGTGAACGAGCGGCTCCCTCCTACGAGCAGTACTTC
d_gene: .; v_gene: TRBV7-3; j_gene: TRBJ1-6; abundance: .; CDR3aa: CASSLDATGFSPLHF; CDR3nt: TGTGCCAGCAGCCTGGATGCTACGGGGTTTTCACCCCTCCACTTT
d_gene: .; v_gene: TRBV5-4; j_gene: TRBJ1-1; abundance: .; CDR3aa: CASSYGQPGTEAFF; CDR3nt: TGTGCCAGCAGCTATGGACAGCCGGGCACTGAAGCTTTCTTT
d_gene: .; v_gene: TRBV27; j_gene: TRBJ2-1; abundance: .; CDR3aa: CASSIQGFYNEQFF; CDR3nt: TGTGCCAGCAGTATACAGGGTTTCTACAATGAGCAGTTCTTC
d_gene: TRBD1; v_gene: TRBV5-1; j_gene: TRBJ2-7; abundance: .; CDR3aa: CASSSGTGAYEQYF; CDR3nt: TGCGCCAGCAGTTCAGGGACAGGGGCCTACGAGCAGTACTTC
d_gene: .; v_gene: TRBV7-2; j_gene: TRBJ1-4; abundance: .; CDR3aa: CASSFFLGVREKLFF; CDR3nt: TGTGCCAGCAGCTTTTTTCTCGGGGTGAGGGAAAAACTGTTTTTT
d_gene: .; v_gene: TRBV19; j_gene: TRBJ2-7; abundance: .; CDR3aa: CASRGLGAYEQYF; CDR3nt: TGTGCCAGTAGGGGACTGGGAGCCTACGAGCAGTACTTC
d_gene: .; v_gene: TRBV5-8; j_gene: TRBJ1-3; abundance: .; CDR3aa: CASSLRGGNTIYF; CDR3nt: TGTGCCAGCAGCCTCAGAGGTGGAAACACCATATATTTT
d_gene: .; v_gene: TRBV9; j_gene: TRBJ2-2; abundance: .; CDR3aa: CASSVVGGNTGELFF; CDR3nt: TGTGCCAGCAGCGTAGTCGGGGGGAACACCGGGGAGCTGTTTTTT
d_gene: .; v_gene: TRBV6-5; j_gene: TRBJ1-6; abundance: .; CDR3aa: CASKEGWDSPLHF; CDR3nt: TGTGCGAGCAAGGAGGGCTGGGATTCACCCCTCCACTTT
d_gene: .; v_gene: TRBV2; j_gene: TRBJ1-2; abundance: .; CDR3aa: CASIVQGNYTF; CDR3nt: TGTGCCAGCATAGTTCAGGGGAACTACACCTTC
d_gene: .; v_gene: TRBV2; j_gene: TRBJ1-2; abundance: .; CDR3aa: CATLDTSYYGYTF; CDR3nt: TGTGCCACACTGGACACATCCTACTATGGCTACACCTTC
d_gene: TRBD2; v_gene: TRBV19; j_gene: TRBJ2-5; abundance: .; CDR3aa: CASSIARGEEETQYF; CDR3nt: TGTGCCAGTAGTATAGCCCGGGGGGAGGAAGAGACCCAGTACTTC
d_gene: TRBD1; v_gene: TRBV12-3/TRBV12-4; j_gene: TRBJ1-2; abundance: once; CDR3aa: CASSLGGQGGYTF; CDR3nt: TGTGCCAGCAGTTTAGGAGGACAGGGGGGCTACACCTTC
d_gene: .; v_gene: TRBV6-5; j_gene: TRBJ1-2; abundance: .; CDR3aa: CASSLTGNYGYTF; CDR3nt: TGTGCCAGCAGTTTGACAGGAAACTATGGCTACACCTTC
d_gene: .; v_gene: TRBV6-1; j_gene: TRBJ2-7; abundance: .; CDR3aa: CASSDRGRTYEQYF; CDR3nt: TGTGCCAGCAGTGATCGGGGTAGAACCTACGAGCAGTACTTC
d_gene: TRBD2; v_gene: TRBV5-1; j_gene: TRBJ2-3; abundance: .; CDR3aa: CASSSSGGAGTDTQYF; CDR3nt: TGCGCCAGCAGCTCTAGCGGGGGGGCCGGCACAGATACGCAGTATTTT